This T cell receptor beta chain was sequenced during a study of blood T cell repertoires in COVID-19. For the study at large: Sites in the United States, Italy and Spain provided acute and convalescent COVID-19 samples. In each case, the material was cDNA or gDNA derived from T cells, B-cell-depleted T cells, or PBMCs.

The CDR3 is 19 amino acids. The junction had 8 bases not matched to a gene; V was cut back by 1 base and J by 4 bases. Germline V gives CDR1 SGHVS, CDR2 FQNEAQ. Per the study methods: It was from reference gene primer amplification that nucleated cell counts were estimated. This table comes from immunoSEQ multiplex PCR, and its TCRdb copy is limited to in-frame clones, with some not included. The DNA was the basis for D and trimming; V, J and clone size are from that table. The sample contains 35,000 to 45,000 clones, roughly 84% of which appear only once. The chain couples TRBV7-8 to TRBJ2-1; 15 bases are a match to TRBD2. The source material was peripheral blood. The receptor comes from a man in his 70s with active COVID-19. The CDR3 DNA is TGTGCCAGCAGCTTAGATGGGACTAGCGGGAGGCCGATTTACAATGAGCAGTTCTTC. This translates into CASSLDGTSGRPIYNEQFF.